These T cell receptor beta chains were read from a single sample in a study of neurological immune-mediated disorders. TCRdb reprocessed the 5' RACE reads via MiXCR and lists one record per CDR3 protein. The sample includes 50,000 or so distinct CDR3 sequences, approximately 3.5% of them seen just once. Sequences were obtained from PBMCs. These receptors all stem from a middle-aged man with multiple sclerosis. CDR3s include the opening cysteine and the closing phenylalanine or tryptophan. A D gene is named only where the DNA matches it firmly. Size is omitted from some rows. Given values are once, few, many or a class for expanded clones.

clone size	V gene	J gene	D gene	CDR3 DNA	CDR3 protein
many	TRBV20-1	TRBJ1-6	TRBD1	TGCAGTGCTAGCGGGACAGGGGTATCGTTTTCACCCCTCAACTTT	CSASGTGVSFSPLNF
many	TRBV9	TRBJ2-3	-	TGTGCCAGCAGCGTAGCCCCCCGGAGTAGCGCGGGGACAGATACGCAGTATTTT	CASSVAPRSSAGTDTQYF
many	TRBV20-1	TRBJ2-3	TRBD2	TGCAGTGCTAGAGATCTACTAGCGGGGGACACAGATACGCAGTATTTT	CSARDLLAGDTDTQYF
many	TRBV6-5	TRBJ1-4	TRBD1	TGTGCCAGTTCTAGAAAAGGGACAGGGAATGAAAAACTGTTTTTT	CASSRKGTGNEKLFF
-	TRBV2	TRBJ1-5	TRBD1	TGTGCCAGCAGGGACAGGATCGGGGGCAATCAGCCCCAGCATTTT	CASRDRIGGNQPQHF
many	TRBV7-9	TRBJ2-7	TRBD1	TGTGCCAGCAGGCTGGAGGACCGGGACAGCCTGTCCTTC	CASRLEDRDSLSF
many	TRBV5-1	TRBJ2-5	-	TGCGCCAGCAGCTTGGCTTGGGACCGACCCGCGGAGACCCAGTACTTC	CASSLAWDRPAETQYF
many	TRBV9	TRBJ2-1	TRBD2	TGTGCCAGCAGCGACCGCGGGACTAGCCGCCATGAGCAGTTCTTC	CASSDRGTSRHEQFF
many	TRBV18	TRBJ1-1	TRBD1	TGTGCCAGCTCAGCTAACAGGGGTGTTGAAGCTTTCTTT	CASSANRGVEAFF
many	TRBV10-1	TRBJ1-5	TRBD1	TGCGCCAGCAGCGGACAGGGAGATCAGCCCCAGCATTTT	CASSGQGDQPQHF
many	TRBV12-3/TRBV12-4	TRBJ2-4	TRBD1	TGTGCCAGCACCTTGACCGGGACAGGGTACATTCAGTACTTC	CASTLTGTGYIQYF
many	TRBV12-3/TRBV12-4	TRBJ2-3	-	TGTGCCAGCAGACCCCTGGGCAACACAGATACGCAGTATTTT	CASRPLGNTDTQYF
many	TRBV12-3/TRBV12-4	TRBJ1-5	TRBD1	TGTGCCAGCAGTTTACAGGGGGCTTGGGATCAGCCCCAGAATTTT	CASSLQGAWDQPQNF
many	TRBV28	TRBJ2-7	-	TGTGCCAGCAGTTCCTACGCCTGGCCCGAGCAGTACTTC	CASSSYAWPEQYF
many	TRBV10-2	TRBJ2-5	TRBD1	TGCGCCAGCAGGACAGGGGTGGGACACCAAGAGACCCAGTACTTC	CASRTGVGHQETQYF
many	TRBV5-1	TRBJ2-5	-	TGCGCCAGCAGCCGCGGGACGCAAGAGACCCAGTACTTC	CASSRGTQETQYF
many	TRBV7-9	TRBJ2-3	-	TGTGCCAGCAGCCCCCAGCGGGTCACAGATACGCAGTATTTT	CASSPQRVTDTQYF
many	TRBV7-8	TRBJ2-2	TRBD1	TGTGCCAGCAGCTCTTTAGACAGGGCGAACACCGGGGAGCTGTTTTTT	CASSSLDRANTGELFF
many	TRBV29-1	TRBJ2-2	-	TGCAGCGTTGACGGGTTTGGCACCGGGGAGCTGTTTTTT	CSVDGFGTGELFF
many	TRBV4-1	TRBJ2-3	-	TGCGCCAGCAGCCCCCGACAGGCTGGAGCAGATACGCAGTATTTT	CASSPRQAGADTQYF
many	TRBV5-6	TRBJ2-5	-	TGTGCCAGCAGCCTTCGCGGGGGCGGTAAAGAGACCCAGTACTTC	CASSLRGGGKETQYF
once	TRBV5-1	TRBJ1-1	-	TGCGCCAGCAGCTTGGGGGGGAACGGTACTGAAGCTTTCTTT	CASSLGGNGTEAFF
many	TRBV7-6	TRBJ1-1	-	TGTGCCAGCAGCATACAACAGGGTGGGTCAGAAGCTTTCTTT	CASSIQQGGSEAFF
many	TRBV2	TRBJ2-1	-	TGTGCCAGCAGATTTACGGGCAATGAGCAGTTCTTC	CASRFTGNEQFF